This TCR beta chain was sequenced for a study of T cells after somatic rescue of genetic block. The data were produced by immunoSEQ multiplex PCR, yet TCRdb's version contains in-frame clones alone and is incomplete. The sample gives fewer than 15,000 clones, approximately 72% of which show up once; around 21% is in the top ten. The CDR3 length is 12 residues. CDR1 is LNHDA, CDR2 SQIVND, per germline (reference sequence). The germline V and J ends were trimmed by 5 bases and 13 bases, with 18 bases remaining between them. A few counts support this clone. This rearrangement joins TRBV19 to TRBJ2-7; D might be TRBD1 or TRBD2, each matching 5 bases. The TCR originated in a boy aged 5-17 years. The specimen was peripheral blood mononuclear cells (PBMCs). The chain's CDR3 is CASSQTGAFFYF. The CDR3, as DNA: TGTGCCAGTAGTCAAACCGGGGCCTTTTTCTACTTC.